This is a list of T cell receptor beta chains from one sample in a study of blood T cells in healthy people across ages. In TCRdb, the 5' RACE reads were re-called with MiXCR into one record per CDR3 protein. This sample yields fewer than 900,000 distinct CDR3 sequences, of which under 40% are seen a single time; 10% to 15% belongs to the top ten. The material sequenced was blood. These receptors originate from a man aged 18 to 29 in good health. CDR3s include the opening cysteine and the closing phenylalanine or tryptophan. The D gene is left open where the match is weak. The size entry is marked missing in some rows and otherwise reads once, few, many or a size class.

v_call	j_call	clone_size	d_call	cdr3_aa	cdr3_nt
TRBV15	TRBJ1-2	few	NA	CATSRPSQDYGYTF	TGTGCCACCAGCAGACCATCCCAGGACTATGGCTACACCTTC
TRBV20-1	TRBJ2-7	many	TRBD2	CSVRGAADEQYF	TGCAGTGTGCGGGGGGCTGCGGATGAGCAGTACTTC
TRBV4-3	TRBJ2-7	once	NA	CASSQESYGTVSDEQYF	TGCGCCAGCAGCCAAGAATCCTACGGGACGGTCTCCGACGAGCAGTACTTC
TRBV7-2	TRBJ2-1	NA	NA	CASSLRSAYNEQFF	TGTGCCAGCAGCTTACGATCAGCATACAATGAGCAGTTCTTC
TRBV27	TRBJ1-4	few	NA	CASSLRMGGTNEKLFF	TGTGCCAGCAGTTTAAGGATGGGGGGAACTAATGAAAAACTGTTTTTT
TRBV2	TRBJ2-7	NA	TRBD1	CASRGQTSSYNEQYF	TGTGCCAGCAGGGGACAGACGAGCTCCTACAATGAGCAGTACTTC
TRBV5-6	TRBJ2-2	NA	NA	CASSPPGRYDTGELFF	TGTGCCAGCAGCCCCCCAGGCAGGTACGACACCGGGGAGCTGTTTTTT
TRBV7-6	TRBJ1-6	few	TRBD1	CASSPGQGPNSPLHF	TGTGCCAGCAGCCCTGGACAGGGACCGAATTCACCCCTCCACTTT
TRBV5-8	TRBJ2-3	few	NA	CASSLRIDTQYF	TGTGCCAGCAGCTTGAGGATAGATACGCAGTATTTT
TRBV5-1	TRBJ1-1	NA	NA	CASSLQGMGMNTEAFF	TGCGCCAGCAGCTTACAGGGAATGGGCATGAACACTGAAGCTTTCTTT
TRBV7-2	TRBJ2-5	many	NA	CASSSLGETQYF	TGTGCCAGCAGCTCCTTAGGAGAGACCCAGTACTTC
TRBV4-3	TRBJ2-4	NA	NA	CASSQDLDRRNLNAQYF	TGCGCCAGCAGCCAAGACCTTGACAGACGAAATCTGAATGCCCAGTACTTC
TRBV12-3/TRBV12-4	TRBJ2-1	NA	TRBD2	CASSLYGGAIDEQFF	TGTGCCAGCAGTTTATACGGGGGGGCGATCGATGAGCAGTTCTTC
TRBV7-3	TRBJ2-1	NA	NA	CASSLTNQGFNEQFF	TGTGCCAGCAGCTTAACGAACCAGGGCTTCAATGAGCAGTTCTTC
TRBV7-2	TRBJ1-5	NA	TRBD1	CASSLGDSLNQPQHF	TGTGCCAGCAGCTTAGGGGACAGCCTCAATCAGCCCCAGCATTTT
TRBV12-3/TRBV12-4	TRBJ1-4	NA	NA	CASTLGGAGLDNEKLFF	TGTGCCAGCACTCTCGGGGGCGCGGGGTTGGATAATGAAAAACTGTTTTTT
TRBV4-1	TRBJ1-4	NA	TRBD1	CASSPRGGLGQGEKLFF	TGCGCCAGCAGCCCCCGAGGGGGTCTGGGACAGGGCGAAAAACTGTTTTTT
TRBV4-2	TRBJ1-2	many	TRBD1	CASSQGTGTGRIYTF	TGTGCCAGCAGCCAAGGGACCGGGACAGGGAGGATCTACACCTTC
TRBV2	TRBJ1-2	NA	NA	CASPDREYGYTF	TGTGCCAGCCCCGATAGAGAGTATGGCTACACCTTC
TRBV27	TRBJ2-3	NA	NA	CASSFYPQDTQYF	TGTGCCAGCAGTTTTTACCCCCAGGATACGCAGTATTTT
TRBV24-1	TRBJ2-1	few	NA	CATSETPPRQSNNEQFF	TGTGCCACCAGTGAAACGCCCCCCCGACAGTCCAACAATGAGCAGTTCTTC
TRBV14	TRBJ2-7	NA	NA	CASSQEARSYTGEQYF	TGTGCCAGCAGCCAAGAAGCAAGGTCATACACGGGGGAGCAGTACTTC
TRBV4-3	TRBJ2-7	many	NA	CASSQDRGEQYF	TGCGCCAGCAGCCAAGATAGGGGGGAGCAGTACTTC
TRBV20-1	TRBJ1-5	once	NA	CSASVGVIGNQPQHF	TGCAGTGCTAGTGTAGGGGTTATTGGCAATCAGCCCCAGCATTTT
TRBV4-1	TRBJ1-5	few	NA	CASSQGPGGGQPQHF	TGCGCCAGCAGCCAAGGCCCCGGGGGTGGCCAGCCCCAGCATTTT
TRBV29-1	TRBJ2-7	NA	TRBD1	CSVLGTDRGYDEQYF	TGCAGCGTCCTAGGGACGGACAGGGGGTATGACGAGCAGTACTTC
TRBV25-1	TRBJ2-3	NA	NA	CASRSLTDTQYF	TGTGCCAGCCGATCTCTCACAGATACGCAGTATTTT
TRBV25-1	TRBJ2-7	NA	NA	CASSVRGNEQYF	TGTGCCAGCAGCGTGCGGGGCAATGAGCAGTACTTC
TRBV4-1	TRBJ1-5	NA	NA	CASSQDLRGAYSNRPQHF	TGCGCCAGCAGCCAAGATCTTCGGGGGGCTTATAGCAATCGGCCCCAGCATTTT
TRBV7-2	TRBJ2-1	NA	NA	CASSLVAVHYNEQFF	TGTGCCAGCAGCTTAGTTGCCGTCCACTACAATGAGCAGTTCTTC
TRBV12-3/TRBV12-4	TRBJ2-2	once	NA	CASTLGPAAGELFF	TGTGCCAGCACCCTGGGGCCCGCGGCCGGGGAGCTGTTTTTT
TRBV7-6	TRBJ2-7	once	NA	CASSLDVGEQYF	TGTGCCAGCAGCTTAGATGTGGGCGAGCAGTACTTC
TRBV5-1	TRBJ2-3	NA	NA	CASSLAWAGPTDTQYF	TGCGCCAGCAGCTTGGCCTGGGCAGGGCCCACAGATACGCAGTATTTT
TRBV6-1	TRBJ2-5	many	NA	CATVGETQYF	TGTGCCACCGTGGGGGAGACCCAGTACTTC
TRBV6-5	TRBJ1-1	NA	NA	CASSNSGLEAFF	TGTGCCAGCTCTAATAGCGGGTTGGAAGCTTTCTTT
TRBV7-2	TRBJ2-3	few	TRBD1	CASSWTGASDTQYF	TGTGCCAGCTCCTGGACAGGGGCGTCAGATACGCAGTATTTT
TRBV7-2	TRBJ2-4	NA	NA	CASSLRDGLAKSIQYF	TGTGCCAGCAGCTTGAGGGACGGCTTAGCCAAAAGCATTCAGTACTTC
TRBV14	TRBJ2-1	few	NA	CASSPGQWNNNEQFF	TGTGCCAGCAGTCCCGGACAGTGGAATAACAATGAGCAGTTCTTC
TRBV20-1	TRBJ1-1	many	NA	CSARDTQVGAKAFF	TGCAGTGCTAGAGATACCCAGGTGGGGGCTAAAGCTTTCTTT
TRBV7-3	TRBJ2-3	many	NA	CASTPTGSGTQYF	TGTGCCAGCACCCCAACAGGGTCTGGTACGCAGTATTTT
TRBV6-5	TRBJ1-4	few	NA	CASSDGINEKLFF	TGTGCCAGCAGTGACGGGATTAATGAAAAACTGTTTTTT
TRBV7-9	TRBJ1-2	few	TRBD1	CASSFTGAYGYTF	TGTGCCAGCAGCTTCACAGGGGCCTATGGCTACACCTTC
TRBV7-2	TRBJ2-7	few	NA	CASSLAPQRSPYEQYF	TGTGCCAGCAGCTTAGCGCCCCAGCGGTCTCCCTACGAGCAGTACTTC
TRBV15	TRBJ1-6	NA	NA	CATSRDSLRAAGSPLHF	TGTGCCACCAGCAGAGATAGCCTCAGGGCCGCGGGATCACCCCTCCACTTT
TRBV27	TRBJ1-1	few	NA	CASSYSFGFSNTEAFF	TGTGCCAGCAGTTATTCCTTCGGGTTCTCGAACACTGAAGCTTTCTTT
TRBV7-2	TRBJ1-1	NA	NA	CASSPPLGRGTEAFF	TGTGCCAGCAGCCCTCCCCTGGGTCGGGGCACTGAAGCTTTCTTT
TRBV27	TRBJ1-5	few	NA	CASSFWGYGQPQHF	TGTGCCAGCAGTTTTTGGGGTTACGGCCAGCCCCAGCATTTT
TRBV28	TRBJ2-2	NA	NA	CASSLAAADNTGELFF	TGTGCCAGCAGTTTAGCAGCGGCAGACAACACCGGGGAGCTGTTTTTT
TRBV29-1	TRBJ2-5	many	TRBD1	CSVEDPGTGQETQYF	TGCAGCGTTGAAGATCCGGGGACAGGACAAGAGACCCAGTACTTC
TRBV7-2	TRBJ1-6	few	TRBD1	CASSSAGQGASPLHF	TGTGCCAGCAGCTCCGCGGGACAGGGGGCTTCACCCCTCCACTTT
TRBV9	TRBJ1-2	NA	NA	CASSVIPGPAGGYTF	TGTGCCAGCAGCGTAATTCCCGGACCGGCGGGGGGCTACACCTTC
TRBV5-6	TRBJ2-3	NA	NA	CASSWGTSATDTQYF	TGTGCCAGCAGCTGGGGGACGAGCGCCACAGATACGCAGTATTTT